The 8 T cell receptor beta chains listed next were all sequenced from one sample in a study of T cell responses to AZD1222 COVID-19 vaccine. Measured with immunoSEQ multiplex PCR; TCRdb has only the in-frame clones, and not every one. The data contain fewer than 65,000 clones, around 80% of them singletons. The sample was peripheral blood, taken on day 0 of AZD1222 vaccination. These receptors all come from an adult in good health.

This clone appeared a single time. This chain links TRBV4-1 with TRBJ2-7; D unresolved. Deletions cut 3 bases from V and 2 bases from J, with 14 bases between. Germline V gene sequence: CDR1 MGHRA, CDR2 YSYEKL. The CDR3 sequence is 15 residues long. CDR3 DNA sequence: TGCGCCAGCAGCCAGGCAGGCTCTTCAGCCTACGAGCAGTACTTC. Protein product: CASSQAGSSAYEQYF.

The chain combines TRBV9 with TRBJ2-2; 7 bases map to TRBD2. Per the germline V gene, CDR1 is SGDLS and CDR2 is YYNGEE. This CDR3 is built from 17 residues. J lost 2 bases, V lost 1 base, and 8 bases had no gene match. The CDR3 coding sequence is TGTGCCAGCAGCGTATTCCCAGCGGGGACCAACACCGGGGAGCTGTTTTTT. Encoded protein: CASSVFPAGTNTGELFF.

This sequence joins TRBV18 and TRBJ1-4; D not resolved. CDR3 size: 13 residues. Germline assignment: CDR1 KGHSH and CDR2 LQKENI. V was clipped by 2 bases and J by 6 bases, with 7 bases between them. The CDR3 coding sequence is TGTGCCAGCTCACCAGGGATGGATGAAAAACTGTTTTTT. It yields the protein CASSPGMDEKLFF.

This chain links TRBV3-1 (or the pseudogene TRBV3-2) with TRBJ2-7; D unclear. The CDR3 contains 15 residues. Germline V gene data show CDR1 as LGHDT and CDR2 as YNNKEL (reference sequence). The ends were cut back, 1 base at V and 3 bases at J, with 13 bases in the middle. CDR3 region: CASSQGDGLLYEQYF. CDR3 nucleotide sequence: TGTGCCAGCAGCCAAGGAGACGGCTTACTCTACGAGCAGTACTTC.

Here the CDR3 reads CASSITSNTGELFF. CDR3 bases: TGTGCCAGCAGTATCACCTCGAACACCGGGGAGCTGTTTTTT. The chain couples TRBV6-5 to TRBJ2-2; the D is unclear. Germline values: CDR1 MNHEY, CDR2 SVGAGI. Between the trimmed V and J ends, which lost 5 bases and 0 bases, there was a span of 7 bases. This CDR3 is 14 amino acids long.

The rearrangement links TRBV30 to TRBJ2-6; TRBD2 might be the D (6 bases). The ends were cut back, 0 bases at V and 1 base at J, with 13 bases in the middle. Germline loops: CDR1 GTSNPN, CDR2 SVGIG (reference sequence). CDR3 length: 17 amino acids. The CDR3 loop reads CAWSVSRTNSGANVLTF. CDR3 bases: TGTGCCTGGAGTGTATCCCGGACTAATTCTGGGGCCAACGTCCTGACTTTC. The complete variable domain, with remaining parts taken from reference TRBV30 and TRBJ2-6, reads SQTIHQWPATLVQPVGSPLSLECTVEGTSNPNLYWYRQAAGRGLQLLFYSVGIGQISSEVPQNLSASRPQDRQFILSSKKLLLSDSGFYLCAWSVSRTNSGANVLTFGAGSRLTVL.

This chain joins TRBV18 and TRBJ2-5, with D tentatively TRBD2 (5 bases). Looked up from germline, CDR1 is KGHSH and CDR2 is LQKENI. V gave up 5 bases and J gave up 5 bases, with 15 bases separating them. This CDR3 spans 14 amino acids. In DNA form, the CDR3 reads TGTGCCAGCTCAACCACCACGGGGAGCGAGACCCAGTACTTC. Translated: CASSTTTGSETQYF.

CDR3 sequence reads: CASSLVRMGDWVTEAFF. CDR3 coding DNA: TGTGCCAGCAGCTTGGTTCGGATGGGAGACTGGGTCACTGAAGCTTTCTTT. J is TRBJ1-1 and V is TRBV5-5; D gene ambiguous. V was shortened by 0 bases and J by 4 bases, with 19 bases between the two germline ends. This CDR3 is 17 amino acids long. The germline V gene encodes CDR1 SGHKS and CDR2 YYEKEE (reference sequence).